A single T cell receptor beta chain is shown here with its context. Its specificity is not known. This specimen belongs to a study of CD8 T cells in Susac syndrome. Random-hexamer reverse transcription was applied to roughly 0.5 to 1 ug RNA. Coverage of TCR beta CDR3 amplification by immunoSEQ multiplex PCR extended to 54 Vbeta and 13 Jbeta. TCRdb reanalysed the immunoSEQ multiplex PCR reads using MiXCR and keeps one entry per CDR3 protein. The data contain some 48,000 distinct CDR3 sequences, about 92% of them seen just once; the ten biggest clones take up around 0.45%. Peripheral blood CD8+ and CD4+ T cells were profiled by TCR beta sequencing. TEMRA cells were FACS-enriched, while CD8+ and CD4+ T cells were negatively isolated. The V gene's germline CDR1 is SNHLY and CDR2 FYNNEI. CDR3 length equals 14 residues. The junction had 6 bases not matched to a gene; V was cut back by 3 bases and J by 7 bases.

Regarding the study as a whole: As the study acknowledged, the number of individuals in its TCR sequencing and HLA analysis was relatively small.

This chain joins TRBV2 and TRBJ2-5; 9 bases are shared with TRBD1. Sample: CD8+ T cells from PBMCs. This receptor was taken from a human donor in good health. The DNA for the CDR3 is TGTGCCAGCAGTGAGGGACAGGGCTTTGGGACCCAGTACTTC. Amino acid sequence: CASSEGQGFGTQYF.